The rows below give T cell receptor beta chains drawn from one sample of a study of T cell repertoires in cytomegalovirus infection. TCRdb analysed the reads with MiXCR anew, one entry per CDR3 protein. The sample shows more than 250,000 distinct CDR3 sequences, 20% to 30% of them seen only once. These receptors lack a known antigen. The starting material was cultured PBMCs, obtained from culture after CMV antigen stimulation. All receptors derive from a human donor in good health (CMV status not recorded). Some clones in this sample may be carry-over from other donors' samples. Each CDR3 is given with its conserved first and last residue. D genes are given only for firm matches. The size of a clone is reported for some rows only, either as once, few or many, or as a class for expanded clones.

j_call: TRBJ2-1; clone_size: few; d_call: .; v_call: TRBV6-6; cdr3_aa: CASRAGTLANEQFF; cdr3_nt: TGTGCCAGCAGGGCCGGGACCCTGGCCAATGAGCAGTTCTTC
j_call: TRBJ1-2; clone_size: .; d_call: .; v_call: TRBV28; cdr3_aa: CASWADRAGNYGYTF; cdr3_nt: TGTGCCAGCTGGGCGGACCGCGCGGGTAACTATGGCTACACCTTC
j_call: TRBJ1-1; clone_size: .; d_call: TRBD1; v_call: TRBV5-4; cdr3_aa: CASRPQGPGGAFF; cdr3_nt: TGTGCCAGCAGACCCCAGGGCCCAGGGGGAGCTTTCTTT
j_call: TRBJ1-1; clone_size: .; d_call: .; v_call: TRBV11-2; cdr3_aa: CASSLVRELNTEAFF; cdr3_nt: TGTGCCAGCAGCTTAGTGAGGGAATTGAACACTGAAGCTTTCTTT
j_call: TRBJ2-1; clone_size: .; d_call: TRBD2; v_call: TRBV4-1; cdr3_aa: CASSQGRLAGAIGNEQFF; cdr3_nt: TGCGCCAGCAGCCAAGGAAGACTAGCGGGAGCGATTGGGAATGAGCAGTTCTTC
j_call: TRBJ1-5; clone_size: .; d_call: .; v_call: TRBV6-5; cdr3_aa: CASRSARGNQPQHF; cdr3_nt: TGTGCCAGCAGATCCGCCCGGGGCAATCAGCCCCAGCATTTT
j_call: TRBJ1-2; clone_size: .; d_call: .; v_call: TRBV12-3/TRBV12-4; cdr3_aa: CASSPLGASGYTF; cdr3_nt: TGTGCCAGCAGCCCCTTGGGGGCGAGCGGCTACACCTTC
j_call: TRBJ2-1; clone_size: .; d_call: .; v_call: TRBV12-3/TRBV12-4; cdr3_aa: CASRRGTDNEQFF; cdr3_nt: TGTGCCAGCAGGCGAGGGACGGACAATGAGCAGTTCTTC
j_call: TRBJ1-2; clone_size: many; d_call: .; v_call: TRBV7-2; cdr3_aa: CASSLDSYGYTF; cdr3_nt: TGTGCCAGCAGCTTGGACAGCTATGGCTACACCTTC
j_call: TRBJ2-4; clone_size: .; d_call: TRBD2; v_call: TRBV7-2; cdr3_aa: CASSFGISGTGIQYF; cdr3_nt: TGTGCCAGCAGCTTCGGGATTAGCGGGACCGGCATTCAGTACTTC
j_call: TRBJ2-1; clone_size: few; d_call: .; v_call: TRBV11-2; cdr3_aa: CASIDSAGGGEQFF; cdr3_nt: TGTGCCAGCATCGATAGCGCAGGAGGGGGTGAGCAGTTCTTC
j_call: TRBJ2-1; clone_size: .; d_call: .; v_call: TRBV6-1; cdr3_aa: CASSVTGANEQFF; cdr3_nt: TGTGCCAGCAGTGTCACTGGGGCCAATGAGCAGTTCTTC
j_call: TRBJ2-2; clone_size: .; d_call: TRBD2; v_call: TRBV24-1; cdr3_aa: CASSTSGASNTGELFF; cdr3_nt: TGTGCCAGTTCGACTAGCGGGGCTTCGAACACCGGGGAGCTGTTTTTT
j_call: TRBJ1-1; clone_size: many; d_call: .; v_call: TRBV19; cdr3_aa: CASSMGTFGGMNTEAFF; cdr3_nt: TGTGCCAGTAGTATGGGAACCTTTGGAGGGATGAACACTGAAGCTTTCTTT
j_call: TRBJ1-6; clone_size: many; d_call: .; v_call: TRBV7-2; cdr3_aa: CASSLTRVHRNSPLHF; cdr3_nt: TGTGCCAGCAGCTTAACCCGGGTCCATAGGAATTCACCCCTCCACTTT
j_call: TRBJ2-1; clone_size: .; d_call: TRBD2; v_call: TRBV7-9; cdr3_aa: CASSLPGTSGSREQFF; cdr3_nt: TGTGCCAGCAGCTTACCCGGGACTAGCGGGAGCAGGGAGCAGTTCTTC
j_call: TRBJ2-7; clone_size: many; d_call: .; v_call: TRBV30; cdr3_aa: CAWRYSTPNRALGPYEQYF; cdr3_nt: TGTGCCTGGAGGTACAGTACCCCGAACAGGGCGCTGGGCCCCTACGAGCAGTACTTC
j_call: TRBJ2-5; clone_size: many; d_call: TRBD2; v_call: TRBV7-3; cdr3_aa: CASSRGTSGGGETQYF; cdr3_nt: TGTGCCAGCAGCCGGGGGACTAGCGGGGGAGGAGAGACCCAGTACTTC
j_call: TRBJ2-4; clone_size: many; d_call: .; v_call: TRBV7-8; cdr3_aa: CASSLGGWAKNIQYF; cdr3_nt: TGTGCCAGCAGCTTGGGGGGTTGGGCCAAAAACATTCAGTACTTC
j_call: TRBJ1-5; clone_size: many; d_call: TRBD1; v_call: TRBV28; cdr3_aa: CASSRDRGHQPQHF; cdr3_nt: TGTGCCAGCAGCCGGGACAGGGGGCATCAGCCCCAGCATTTT
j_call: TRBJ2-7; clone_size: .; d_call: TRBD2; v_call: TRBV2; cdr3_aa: CASSEAEVRLAGGADEQYF; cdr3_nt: TGTGCCAGCAGTGAAGCGGAAGTAAGACTAGCGGGAGGGGCCGACGAGCAGTACTTC
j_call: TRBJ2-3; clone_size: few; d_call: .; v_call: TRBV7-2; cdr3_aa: CASSLGPPRDTQYF; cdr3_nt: TGTGCCAGCAGCCTGGGACCTCCTCGGGATACGCAGTATTTT
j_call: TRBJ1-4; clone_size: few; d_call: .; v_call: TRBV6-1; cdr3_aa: CASVRQPDLNEKLFF; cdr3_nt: TGTGCCAGCGTGAGACAGCCCGATCTTAATGAAAAACTGTTTTTT
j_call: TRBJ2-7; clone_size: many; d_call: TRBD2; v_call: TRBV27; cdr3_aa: CASSSLSSGRGYEQYF; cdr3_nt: TGTGCCAGCAGTAGTCTCTCGAGCGGGAGGGGGTACGAGCAGTACTTC
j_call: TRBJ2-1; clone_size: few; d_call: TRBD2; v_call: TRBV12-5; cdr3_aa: CASGLSRLAGAGNNEQFF; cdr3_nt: TGTGCTAGTGGTTTGTCAAGACTAGCGGGCGCCGGAAACAATGAGCAGTTCTTC
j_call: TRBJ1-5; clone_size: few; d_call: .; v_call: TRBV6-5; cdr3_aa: CASSYDGDQPQHF; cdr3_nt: TGTGCCAGCAGTTACGACGGGGATCAGCCCCAGCATTTT
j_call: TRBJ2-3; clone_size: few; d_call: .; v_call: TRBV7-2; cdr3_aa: CASSLGTTPGTDTQYF; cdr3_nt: TGTGCCAGCAGCTTAGGTACCACCCCGGGCACAGATACGCAGTATTTT
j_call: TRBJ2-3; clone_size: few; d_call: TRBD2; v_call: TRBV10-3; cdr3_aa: CAISKREGTDTQYF; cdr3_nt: TGTGCCATCAGTAAGCGGGAGGGCACAGATACGCAGTATTTT
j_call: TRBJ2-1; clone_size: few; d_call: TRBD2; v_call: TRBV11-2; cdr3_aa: CASSLGRGLNYNEQFF; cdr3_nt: TGTGCCAGCAGCTTAGGTCGGGGACTAAACTACAATGAGCAGTTCTTC
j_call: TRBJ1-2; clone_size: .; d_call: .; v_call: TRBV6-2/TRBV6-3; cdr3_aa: CASSFTGYGYTF; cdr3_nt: TGTGCCAGCAGTTTCACAGGGTACGGCTACACCTTC
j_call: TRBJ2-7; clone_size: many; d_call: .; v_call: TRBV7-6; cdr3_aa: CASSPTGRSYEQYF; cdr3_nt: TGTGCCAGCAGCCCGACGGGCCGCTCCTACGAGCAGTACTTC
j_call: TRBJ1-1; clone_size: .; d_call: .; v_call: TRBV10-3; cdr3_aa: CAIRPSGTNTEAFF; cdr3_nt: TGTGCCATCAGGCCCTCCGGGACGAACACTGAAGCTTTCTTT
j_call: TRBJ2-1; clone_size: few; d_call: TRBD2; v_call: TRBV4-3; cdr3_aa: CASSQDFGGAIREQFF; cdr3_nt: TGCGCCAGCAGCCAAGATTTCGGGGGGGCCATTCGAGAGCAGTTCTTC
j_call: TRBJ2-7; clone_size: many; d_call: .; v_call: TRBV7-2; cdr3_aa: CASKGTDTYEQYF; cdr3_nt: TGTGCCAGCAAAGGGACGGATACCTACGAGCAGTACTTC
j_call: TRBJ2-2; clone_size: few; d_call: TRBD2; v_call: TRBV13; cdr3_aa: CASSLGLAGVTGELFF; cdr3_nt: TGTGCCAGCAGTCTTGGACTAGCGGGAGTAACCGGGGAGCTGTTTTTT
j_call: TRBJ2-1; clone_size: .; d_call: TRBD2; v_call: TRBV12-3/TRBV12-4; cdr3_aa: CASTSMGGAYNEQFF; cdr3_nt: TGTGCCAGCACCTCCATGGGAGGGGCCTACAATGAGCAGTTCTTC
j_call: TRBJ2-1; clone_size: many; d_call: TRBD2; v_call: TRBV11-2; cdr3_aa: CASSISGLSGGEQFF; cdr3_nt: TGTGCCAGCAGCATTAGCGGTCTTTCGGGGGGTGAGCAGTTCTTC
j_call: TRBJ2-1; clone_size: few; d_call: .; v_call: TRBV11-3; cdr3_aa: CASSLAPAANEQFF; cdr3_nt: TGTGCCAGCAGCTTGGCCCCAGCGGCCAATGAGCAGTTCTTC
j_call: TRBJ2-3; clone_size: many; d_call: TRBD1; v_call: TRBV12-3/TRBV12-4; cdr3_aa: CASSPRTGGAASRTDTQYF; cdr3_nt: TGTGCCAGCAGTCCAAGGACAGGGGGCGCAGCATCTCGCACAGATACGCAGTATTTT
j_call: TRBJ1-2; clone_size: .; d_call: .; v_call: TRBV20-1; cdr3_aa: CSAPRQENYGYTF; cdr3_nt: TGCAGTGCCCCGCGGCAGGAAAACTATGGCTACACCTTC
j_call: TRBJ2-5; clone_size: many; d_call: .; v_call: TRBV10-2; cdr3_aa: CASSRSGVETQYF; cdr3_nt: TGCGCCAGCAGTCGCAGTGGAGTGGAGACCCAGTACTTC
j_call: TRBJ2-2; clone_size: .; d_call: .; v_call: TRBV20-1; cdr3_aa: CSATYGAPVAGELFF; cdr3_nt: TGCAGTGCAACTTATGGGGCGCCGGTGGCGGGGGAGCTGTTTTTT
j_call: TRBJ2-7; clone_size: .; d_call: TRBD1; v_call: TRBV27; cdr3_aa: CASSLSGTGSYEQYF; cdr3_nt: TGTGCCAGCAGTTTATCGGGGACAGGGTCCTACGAGCAGTACTTC
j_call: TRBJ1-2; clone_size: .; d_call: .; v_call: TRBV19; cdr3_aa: CASSIPPAAARANYGYTF; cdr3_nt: TGTGCCAGTAGTATCCCCCCAGCGGCCGCGAGAGCTAACTATGGCTACACCTTC